This TCR beta chain comes out of a study of sequential checkpoint blockade in melanoma. Study-level information: Arm A got nivolumab then ipilimumab; arm B the reverse, 1:1. Both treatment sequences were followed by maintenance nivolumab.

This sample's treatment: randomized to nivolumab then ipilimumab (arm A) or the reverse (arm B). No patient had prior DNA-damaging chemotherapy. PBMC sorting kept live CD3+CD8+ cells without CD19 or CD56. Repertoires were generated with immunoSEQ multiplex PCR, while TCRdb's copy carries only in-frame clones and drops some. The sample yields more than 15,000 clones, around 80% seen once. This clone has just a few counts. The receptor's source is a human donor with melanoma. The sequencing used CD8+ T cells sorted from blood (inferred from file names), collected from a patient given nivolumab and ipilimumab in sequence.

The CDR3 DNA follows: TGTGCCAGCAGTTACGGCAGGGGAGCTGGAAACACCATATATTTT. It encodes CASSYGRGAGNTIYF. V and J are TRBV6-5 and TRBJ1-3, with TRBD1 as a possible D gene (6 bases). Germline V gene data show CDR1 as MNHEY and CDR2 as SVGAGI. The V end lost 2 bases, the J end lost 2 bases, and 10 bases lay between the germline ends. The length of the CDR3 is 15 residues.